What follows is one T cell receptor beta chain and its context. CDR1 and CDR2 from the germline V gene are MNHNS and SASEGT. The CDR3 runs 15 residues. Trimming removed 2 bases from V and 3 bases from J, with 14 bases in between. Profiling relied on immunoSEQ multiplex PCR, and the TCRdb table lists in-frame clones only, not all of them. The sample lists roughly 250,000 clones, around 88% seen once, with 0.75% to 0.9% in the top ten. This record belongs to a study of blood T cell repertoires in COVID-19. Study summary: Sample material is recorded as cDNA or gDNA derived from T cells, B-cell-depleted T cells, or PBMCs.

The rearrangement joins TRBV6-1 to TRBJ2-7, with D perhaps TRBD1 (6 bases). The receptor comes from a man aged 25-40 years with acute or convalescent COVID-19. The sample comprised peripheral blood. The CDR3 here is CASSEQPGQFYEQYF. In DNA, the CDR3 is TGTGCCAGCAGTGAACAGCCGGGACAATTCTACGAGCAGTACTTC.